This T cell receptor beta chain stems from a study of CD8 T cells in acute hepatitis C reinfection. Trimming cost V 0 bases and J 1 base, with 10 bases left between them. Germline CDR1 and CDR2: SGHRS and YFSETQ. The CDR3 consists of 15 residues. The method was immunoSEQ multiplex PCR; TCRdb's version includes in-frame clones alone and lacks a portion of them. The sample includes about 38,000 clones, over 75% seen only once; the top ten take roughly 11%. The sample's time point: naive CD8 control sorted from an acute-time-point sample. The chain recombines TRBV5-1 with TRBJ2-5, with D perhaps matching TRBD2 (5 bases). This sequence originates from a woman aged 18-29 years who spontaneously cleared hepatitis C infection. Sample: naive CD8+ T cells from PBMCs. CDR3 residues: CASSLGTSFQETQYF. CDR3 coding DNA: TGCGCCAGCAGCTTGGGGACTTCATTCCAAGAGACCCAGTACTTC.